This T cell receptor (beta chain) was sequenced during a study of regulatory T cells in long-lasting Graves disease. Findings of the study overall: The small sample size may have reduced accuracy. Relative to newly diagnosed Graves' patients, persistent ones had lower TCR diversity.

Germline V lookup: CDR1 MNHEY, CDR2 SVGEGT. With 2 bases removed from V and 5 bases from J, the gap between germline ends came to 15 bases. This CDR3 region has 15 residues. Noted time point: newly diagnosed GD, antithyroid drugs for less than 3 months. Making the TCR library involved RNA that had been extracted from PBMCs. Arm-PCR with iRepertoire HTBI primers amplified the CDR3 regions for these TCR beta libraries. TCRdb reprocessed the multiplex PCR reads with MiXCR, giving one entry per CDR3 protein. The sample records roughly 530,000 distinct CDR3 sequences, about 15% being singletons. Points on this clonotype: What it recognizes is unknown.

The data were also submitted as part of a second study, on T cells in Graves' hyperthyroidism and ophthalmopathy.

This clonotype was sampled from a woman aged 40 to 65 with Graves disease. This sequence joins TRBV6-2 or TRBV6-3 and TRBJ1-1, with D perhaps matching TRBD1 (5 bases). The specimen comprised peripheral blood mononuclear cells (PBMCs), sampled at new diagnosis, from a patient treated with antithyroid drugs. For the CDR3, the DNA is TGTGCCAGCAGTTACGGCGACGAGGGGCGTACTGAAGCTTTCTTT. Encoded protein: CASSYGDEGRTEAFF.